A selection of T cell receptor beta chains follows, all from one sample in a study of Ad26.COV2.S vaccination and SARS-CoV-2 variants. Assay: immunoSEQ multiplex PCR; the TCRdb copy retains only in-frame clones and omits some. Among a few hundred thousand clones listed, roughly 89% were seen once. The material was peripheral blood, obtained in a trial of Ad26.COV2.S vaccine versus placebo. These receptors originate from a person aged 18-65 years who received the Ad26.COV2.S COVID-19 vaccine or a placebo. The CDR3 runs from the conserved cysteine through the conserved F or W. D genes are given only for firm matches. Some rows mark clone size as missing; the rest say once, few, many or name a class of expanded clone.

D gene	V gene	clone size	J gene	CDR3 DNA	CDR3 protein
TRBD1	TRBV6-2/TRBV6-3	-	TRBJ1-2	TGTGCCAGCAGTTCTGGATTGGGACAGGGAGCTACTAACTATGGCTACACCTTC	CASSSGLGQGATNYGYTF
-	TRBV29-1	-	TRBJ2-2	TGCAGCGCCGCTGCCGGGACCTCGAACACCGGGGAGCTGTTTTTT	CSAAAGTSNTGELFF
-	TRBV9	-	TRBJ1-1	TGTGCCAGCAGCGTAGGACAGGAGGGCACTGAAGCTTTCTTT	CASSVGQEGTEAFF
TRBD1	TRBV19	once	TRBJ1-2	TGTGCCAGTAACCTAGGAGGGGGACAGGGGAGAGGCTACACCTTC	CASNLGGGQGRGYTF
TRBD2	TRBV20-1	-	TRBJ2-3	TGCAGTGCTAGTGTCTTCGTAGCGGGAAAGAGCACAGATACGCAGTATTTT	CSASVFVAGKSTDTQYF
TRBD1	TRBV18	-	TRBJ2-7	TGTGCCAGCTCACCACAGACAGGGCCAACGAGTGAGCAGTACTTC	CASSPQTGPTSEQYF
-	TRBV5-6	-	TRBJ1-6	TGTGCCAGCAGCTTTATCCCTCTCTCCAGGAGCTCCTATAATTCACCCCTCCACTTT	CASSFIPLSRSSYNSPLHF
TRBD2	TRBV11-1	-	TRBJ2-5	TGTGCCAGCAGCTTAACCCCCATGAGACTAGCAGAGACCCAGTACTTC	CASSLTPMRLAETQYF
TRBD1	TRBV5-1	-	TRBJ2-5	TGCGCCAGCAGCTCTATGGGACAGGGGTACCAAGAGACCCAGTACTTC	CASSSMGQGYQETQYF
-	TRBV7-2	-	TRBJ1-2	TGTGCCAGCAGCATTGCAGGCGGCTACACCTTC	CASSIAGGYTF
-	TRBV4-3	-	TRBJ2-3	TGCGCCAGCAGCCAAGGGCCTACGAGCCCAGATACGCAGTATTTT	CASSQGPTSPDTQYF
TRBD2	TRBV5-1	-	TRBJ2-3	TGCGCCAGCAGCTTTATTAGCGGGAGTGGAACAGATACGCAGTATTTT	CASSFISGSGTDTQYF
-	TRBV29-1	-	TRBJ2-5	TGCAGCGTTGAAGGGGGAGACGAGACCCAGTACTTC	CSVEGGDETQYF
-	TRBV7-2	-	TRBJ1-1	TGTGCCAGCAGCTCTCACAGGAACACTGAAGCTTTCTTT	CASSSHRNTEAFF
-	TRBV2	-	TRBJ2-1	TGTGCCAGCCGCGCTGATAACTCGCGTAATGAGCAGTTCTTC	CASRADNSRNEQFF
-	TRBV29-1	-	TRBJ1-1	TGCAGCGCGCGGGGGCACACTCGGTTGAACACTGAAGCTTTCTTT	CSARGHTRLNTEAFF
TRBD2	TRBV6-5	-	TRBJ2-1	TGTGCCAGCAGAGGTGGGAGGGACAATGAGCAGTTCTTC	CASRGGRDNEQFF
-	TRBV27	-	TRBJ2-1	TGTGCCAGCCATCGTCTAGGAGGCGATGAGCAGTTCTTC	CASHRLGGDEQFF
TRBD1	TRBV11-2	-	TRBJ1-2	TGTGCCAGCAGCTTCGGACAGGAGTCTGGCTACACCTTC	CASSFGQESGYTF
-	TRBV7-3	-	TRBJ1-1	TGTGCCAGCAGCTTAACTGGGTATTCGGACACTGAAGCTTTCTTT	CASSLTGYSDTEAFF
-	TRBV7-3	many	TRBJ2-1	TGTGCCAGCGCCTTGGAAGCGGATGTCCGGGGGCAGTTCTTC	CASALEADVRGQFF
TRBD1	TRBV4-1	-	TRBJ2-2	TGCGCCAGCAGCCGACAGGGACAGGCGAACACCGGGGAGCTGTTTTTT	CASSRQGQANTGELFF
-	TRBV6-1	-	TRBJ2-3	TGTGCCAGCAGTGAGTGGGGGGCGAGGACAGATACGCAGTATTTT	CASSEWGARTDTQYF
-	TRBV4-1	-	TRBJ1-4	TGCGCCAGCAGCCAAGATCGAACCGGGGGGTGGGAAAAACTGTTTTTT	CASSQDRTGGWEKLFF
-	TRBV11-2	-	TRBJ1-4	TGTGCCAGCAGCTTAAACAGGAATGAAAAACTGTTTTTT	CASSLNRNEKLFF
-	TRBV9	-	TRBJ2-1	TGTGCCAGCAGCCCGTACCCTTGGACTTTTAACGGGCAGTTCTTC	CASSPYPWTFNGQFF
-	TRBV6-1	-	TRBJ2-1	TGTGCCAGCAGTGAGGTCCTGGTGAGTGAGCAGTTCTTC	CASSEVLVSEQFF
-	TRBV11-3	-	TRBJ2-5	TGTGCCAGCAGCTTAGCCTGCAGCCGACCGCGGTACGGGGTGGAGACCCAGTACTTC	CASSLACSRPRYGVETQYF
-	TRBV6-4	-	TRBJ2-3	TGTGCCAGCAGTGAGGGGGGAAGCACAGATACGCAGTATTTT	CASSEGGSTDTQYF
-	TRBV5-1	-	TRBJ1-4	TGCGCCAGCAGCTCCGGGACCGTGAATGAAAAACTGTTTTTT	CASSSGTVNEKLFF
-	TRBV4-1	once	TRBJ1-1	TGCGCCAGCAGCCAAGCGGACAGATTGAACACTGAAGCTTTCTTT	CASSQADRLNTEAFF
-	TRBV19	-	TRBJ1-5	TGTGCCAGTATCAAGCCCCAGCATTTT	CASIKPQHF
-	TRBV2	-	TRBJ1-5	TGTGCCAGCAGGCCGGGCAACACGCTAAATAGCAATCAGCCCCAGCATTTT	CASRPGNTLNSNQPQHF
-	TRBV2	few	TRBJ1-2	TGTGCCAACCAGAGGGGGGTTGGCTACACCTTC	CANQRGVGYTF
TRBD1	TRBV13	few	TRBJ1-3	TGTGCCAGCACCCACGGGGACAGAAGAAACACCATATATTTT	CASTHGDRRNTIYF
-	TRBV6-2/TRBV6-3	-	TRBJ1-1	TGTGCCAGCAGTTCCTACGGCGGAGAAGCTTTCTTT	CASSSYGGEAFF
TRBD1	TRBV4-1	-	TRBJ1-2	TGCGCCAGCAGCCAAGGTAACCCTAAGGGGGCACAGGGCTACACCTTC	CASSQGNPKGAQGYTF
TRBD1	TRBV6-2/TRBV6-3	-	TRBJ1-2	TGTGCCAGCAGTTACCGAGGGGACAGGTACACCTTC	CASSYRGDRYTF
-	TRBV7-9	-	TRBJ2-5	TGTGCCAGCAGCTTATCCGGGGCAGGAGAGACCCAGTACTTC	CASSLSGAGETQYF